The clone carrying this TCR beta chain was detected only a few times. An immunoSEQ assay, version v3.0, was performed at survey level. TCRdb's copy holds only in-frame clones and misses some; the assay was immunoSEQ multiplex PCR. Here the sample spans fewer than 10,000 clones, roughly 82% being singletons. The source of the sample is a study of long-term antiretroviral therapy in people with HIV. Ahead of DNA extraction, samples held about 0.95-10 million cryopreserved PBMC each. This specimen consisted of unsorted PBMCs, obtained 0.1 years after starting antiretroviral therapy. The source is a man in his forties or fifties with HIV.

The CDR3 loop is CASSFGGTNSPLHF. The CDR3 DNA sequence: TGTGCCAGCAGTTTCGGAGGGACGAATTCACCCCTCCACTTT. V and J are TRBV7-9 and TRBJ1-6, with TRBD1 as a possible D gene (5 bases). V lost 6 bases to trimming and J lost 7 bases, with 13 bases between them. This CDR3 has 14 residues. Germline V lookup: CDR1 SEHNR, CDR2 FQNEAQ (reference sequence).